The sequence of this TCR beta chain was determined in a study of siplizumab effects on memory and regulatory T cells. Trimming cost V 4 bases and J 4 bases, with 10 bases left between them. This CDR3 has 12 amino acids. Germline assignment: CDR1 SQVTM and CDR2 ANQGSEA. Points on this clone: Its antigen is still unknown.

This table comes from immunoSEQ multiplex PCR, and its TCRdb copy is limited to in-frame clones, with some not included. The data hold 45,000 to 50,000 clones, with roughly 87% observed a single time. Findings of the study overall: Some alloreactive sequences were traceable to unstimulated CD4+ memory cells, and siplizumab significantly reduced them.

The V call is TRBV29-1, the J call TRBJ1-2, with D possibly TRBD1 on 5 matching bases. Specimen: naive CD8+ T cells sorted from blood. The receptor was isolated from a human donor in good health. CDR3 region: CSVGQGVYGYTF. The DNA of the CDR3 is TGCAGCGTTGGTCAGGGTGTCTATGGCTACACCTTC.